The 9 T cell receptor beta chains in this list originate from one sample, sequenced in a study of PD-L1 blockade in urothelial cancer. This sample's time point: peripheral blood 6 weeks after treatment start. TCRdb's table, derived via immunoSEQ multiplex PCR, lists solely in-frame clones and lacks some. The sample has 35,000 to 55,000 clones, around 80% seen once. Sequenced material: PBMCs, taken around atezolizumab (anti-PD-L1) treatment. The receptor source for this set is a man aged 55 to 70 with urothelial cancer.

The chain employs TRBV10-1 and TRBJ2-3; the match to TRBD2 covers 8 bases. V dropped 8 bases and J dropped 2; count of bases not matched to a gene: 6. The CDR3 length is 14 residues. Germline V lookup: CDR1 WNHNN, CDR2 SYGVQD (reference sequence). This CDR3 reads CASSSGSATDTQYF. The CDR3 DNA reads TGCGCCAGCTCTAGCGGGTCCGCCACAGATACGCAGTATTTT.

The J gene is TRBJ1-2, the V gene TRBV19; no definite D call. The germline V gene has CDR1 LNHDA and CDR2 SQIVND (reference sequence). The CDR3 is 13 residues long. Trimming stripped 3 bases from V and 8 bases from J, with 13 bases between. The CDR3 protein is CASSIDTYVGYTF. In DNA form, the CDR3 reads TGTGCCAGTAGTATCGACACCTATGTAGGCTACACCTTC.

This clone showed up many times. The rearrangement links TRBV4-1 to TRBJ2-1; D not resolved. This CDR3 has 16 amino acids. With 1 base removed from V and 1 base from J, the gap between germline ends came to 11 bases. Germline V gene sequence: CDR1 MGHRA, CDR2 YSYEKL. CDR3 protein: CASSQAFQDSYNEQFF. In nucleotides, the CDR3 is TGCGCCAGCAGCCAAGCATTCCAGGATTCCTACAATGAGCAGTTCTTC.

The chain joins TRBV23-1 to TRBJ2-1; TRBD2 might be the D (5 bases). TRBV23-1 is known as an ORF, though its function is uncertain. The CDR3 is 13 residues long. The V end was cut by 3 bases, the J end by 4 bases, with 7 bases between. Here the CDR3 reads CASSHREYNEQFF. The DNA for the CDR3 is TGCGCCAGCAGTCACCGGGAATACAATGAGCAGTTCTTC.

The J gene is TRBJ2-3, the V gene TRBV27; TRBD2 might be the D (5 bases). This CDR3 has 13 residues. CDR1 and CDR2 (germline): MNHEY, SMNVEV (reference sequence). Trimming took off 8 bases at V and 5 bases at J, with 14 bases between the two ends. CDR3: CASSRGSKDTQYF. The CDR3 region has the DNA TGTGCCAGCTCGAGAGGGTCGAAAGATACGCAGTATTTT.

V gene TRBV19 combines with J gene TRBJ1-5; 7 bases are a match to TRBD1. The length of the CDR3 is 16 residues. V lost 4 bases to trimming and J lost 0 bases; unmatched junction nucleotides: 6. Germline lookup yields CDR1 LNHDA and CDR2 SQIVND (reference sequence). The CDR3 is CASSRGTVYSNQPQHF. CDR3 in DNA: TGTGCCAGTAGTAGAGGGACAGTCTATAGCAATCAGCCCCAGCATTTT.

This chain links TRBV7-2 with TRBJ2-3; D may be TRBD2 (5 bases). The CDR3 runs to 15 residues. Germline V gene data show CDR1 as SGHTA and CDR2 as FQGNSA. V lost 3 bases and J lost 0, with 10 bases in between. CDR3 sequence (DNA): TGTGCCAGCAGCTTCCGGGGTTCTAGCACAGATACGCAGTATTTT. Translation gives CASSFRGSSTDTQYF.

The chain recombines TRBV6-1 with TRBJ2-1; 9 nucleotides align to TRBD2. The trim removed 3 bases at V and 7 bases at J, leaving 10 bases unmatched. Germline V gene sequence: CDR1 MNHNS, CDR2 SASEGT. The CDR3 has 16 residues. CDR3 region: CASSERGGLSRNEQFF. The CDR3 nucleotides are TGTGCCAGCAGTGAGCGGGGGGGCCTTTCGCGGAATGAGCAGTTCTTC.

The CDR3 DNA is TGTGCCAGCAGCTTTTCTTGGGACAGGGTGGCCAAAAACATTCAGTACTTC. Encoded protein: CASSFSWDRVAKNIQYF. The chain carries TRBV7-8 and TRBJ2-4, with TRBD1 matching 9 bases. The J segment lost 1 base and the V segment lost 3 bases, leaving 7 bases of the junction unmatched. The CDR3 length is 17 residues. In germline, CDR1 is SGHVS, CDR2 FQNEAQ.